The subject of this entry is one TCR beta chain. The antigen remains undetermined. Time point given: baseline pretreatment blood. Indicated treatment: 15 Gy SBRT to primary tumor, nephrectomy 4 weeks later. Serial blood draws occurred at baseline and 2 and 4 weeks post-SBRT. Germline CDR1 reads SGDLS; CDR2 reads YYNGEE. The CDR3 has 14 amino acids. V lost 0 bases and J lost 5, with 10 bases in between. The repertoire was sequenced with immunoSEQ multiplex PCR; TCRdb's copy has only in-frame clones and lacks some. The data show 100,000 to 150,000 clones, approximately 78% seen once. These data are taken from a study of radiation and T cells in renal cell carcinoma. Study-level background: Nephrectomy followed 15 Gy stereotactic body radiation by 4 weeks. Findings of the study overall: In blood, top tumor clones expanded by 2 weeks, shrinking by 4.

The clonotype originates from a woman in her sixties with renal cell carcinoma. The sample was blood, taken from a patient whose treatment included radiotherapy and nephrectomy. V and J are TRBV9 and TRBJ2-3; D may be TRBD2 (6 bases). The CDR3 region is CASSVAQGGDTQYF. CDR3 coding DNA: TGTGCCAGCAGCGTAGCGCAGGGAGGAGATACGCAGTATTTT.